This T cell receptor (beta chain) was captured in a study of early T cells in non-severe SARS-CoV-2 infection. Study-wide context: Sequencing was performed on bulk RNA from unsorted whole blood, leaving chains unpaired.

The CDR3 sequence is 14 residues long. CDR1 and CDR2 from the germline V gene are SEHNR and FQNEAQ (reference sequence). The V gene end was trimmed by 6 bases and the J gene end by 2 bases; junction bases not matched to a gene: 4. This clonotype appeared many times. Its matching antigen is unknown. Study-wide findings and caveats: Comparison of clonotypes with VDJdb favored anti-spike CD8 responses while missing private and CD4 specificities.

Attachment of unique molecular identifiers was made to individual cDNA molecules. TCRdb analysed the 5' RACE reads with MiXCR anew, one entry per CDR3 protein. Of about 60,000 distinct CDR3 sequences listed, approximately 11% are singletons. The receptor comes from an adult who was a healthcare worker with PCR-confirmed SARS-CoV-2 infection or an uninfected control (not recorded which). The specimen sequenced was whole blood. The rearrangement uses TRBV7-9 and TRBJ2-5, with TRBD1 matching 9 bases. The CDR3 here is CASSLTGGQETQYF. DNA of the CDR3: TGTGCCAGCAGTTTGACAGGGGGACAAGAGACCCAGTACTTC.